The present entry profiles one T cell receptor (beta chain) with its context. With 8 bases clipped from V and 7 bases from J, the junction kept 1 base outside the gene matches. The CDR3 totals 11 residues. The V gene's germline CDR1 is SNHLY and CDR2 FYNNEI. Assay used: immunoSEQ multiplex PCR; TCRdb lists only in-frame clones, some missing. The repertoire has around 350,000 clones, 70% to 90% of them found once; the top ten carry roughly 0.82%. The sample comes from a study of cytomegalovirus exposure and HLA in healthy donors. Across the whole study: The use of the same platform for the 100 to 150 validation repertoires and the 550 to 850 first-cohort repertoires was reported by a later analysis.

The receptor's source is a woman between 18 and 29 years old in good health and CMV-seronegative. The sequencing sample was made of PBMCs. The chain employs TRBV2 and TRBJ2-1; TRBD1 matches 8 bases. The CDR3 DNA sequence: TGTGCCAGCGACAGGGGAAATGAGCAGTTCTTC. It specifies CASDRGNEQFF. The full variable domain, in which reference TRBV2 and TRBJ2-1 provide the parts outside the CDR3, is EPEVTQTPSHQVTQMGQEVILRCVPISNHLYFYWYRQILGQKVEFLVSFYNNEISEKSEIFDDQFSVERPDGSNFTLKIRSTKLEDSAMYFCASDRGNEQFFGPGTRLTVL.